These 20 T cell receptor beta chains came from one sample sequenced in a study of spatial heterogeneity in lung cancer. TCRdb reprocessed the 5' RACE reads via MiXCR and lists one record per CDR3 protein. The table has roughly 54,000 distinct CDR3 sequences, roughly 7.2% seen once. Time point in this sample: sample taken at primary tumor resection. Whole RNA, isolated from tumor, nontumor lung or frozen PBMC, was sequenced without prior sorting. The specimen comprised PBMCs, sampled at surgery. The source is a female donor with early-stage non-small cell lung cancer.

This clonotype was detected only a few times. This rearrangement joins TRBV5-4 to TRBJ2-5, with 11 bases lining up with TRBD1. Trimming removed 3 bases from V and 5 bases from J; junction bases left unmatched: 12. The germline gives CDR1 SGHNT, CDR2 YYREEE (reference sequence). The CDR3 contains 17 residues. CDR3 in amino acids: CASSSLTGTGGSETQYF. CDR3 DNA: TGTGCCAGCAGCTCCCTTACCGGGACAGGGGGAAGTGAGACCCAGTACTTC.

The genes are TRBV6-1 and TRBJ1-2; D not resolved. The CDR3 spans 15 residues. The germline gives CDR1 MNHNS, CDR2 SASEGT. V was pared by 2 bases and J by 3 bases, with 13 bases between. The CDR3 bases are TGTGCCAGCAGTGAACCATCCGGGGTTGACTATGGCTACACCTTC. Translation gives CASSEPSGVDYGYTF.

This clonotype was recorded many times. The chain is built from TRBV5-1 and TRBJ2-1, with D perhaps TRBD1 or TRBD2 (6 bases each). The CDR3 is 15 amino acids. V was pared by 7 bases and J by 1 base, with 15 bases between. CDR1 SGHRS and CDR2 YFSETQ come from the germline V gene. DNA for the CDR3: TGCGCCAGCGTACCCGGAGGGGGGTCCTACAATGAGCAGTTCTTC. It encodes CASVPGGGSYNEQFF.

This clonotype was counted at least ten times. The CDR3 nucleotides read TGTGCCATCAGGACAGAGCTTGGCTACACCTTC. It is translated as CAIRTELGYTF. The V call is TRBV10-3, the J call TRBJ1-2; D is perhaps TRBD1 (5 bases). V dropped 6 bases and J dropped 7 bases, with 9 bases sitting between them. The germline CDR1 and CDR2 sequences are ENHRY and SYGVKD. The CDR3 spans 11 residues.

This clonotype was seen a handful of times. The rearrangement links TRBV6-5 to TRBJ1-6, with D perhaps TRBD1 (6 bases). Germline V gene sequence: CDR1 MNHEY, CDR2 SVGAGI. The CDR3 runs 15 residues. V was shortened by 6 bases and J by 7 bases, with 16 bases between the two germline ends. CDR3 bases: TGTGCCAGCAGCAGAGCCGGGACACCGAATTCACCCCTCCACTTT. Translating gives CASSRAGTPNSPLHF.

This clonotype appeared a single time. This sequence may be a read error, since a much larger clone differs from it by one base. The genes are TRBV7-6 and TRBJ2-7, with D uncertain. Germline values: CDR1 SGHVS, CDR2 FNYEAQ. This CDR3 is 14 amino acids long. The ends were cut back, 1 base at V and 4 bases at J, with 11 bases in the middle. The CDR3 here is CASSLGAERYEQYF. Here the CDR3 DNA reads TGTGCCAGCAGCTTAGGTGCAGAGAGGTACGAGCAGTACTTC.

This rearrangement joins TRBV7-8 to TRBJ2-5; 7 bases fit TRBD2. This CDR3 is built from 15 residues. Germline V gene data show CDR1 as SGHVS and CDR2 as FQNEAQ. J was trimmed by 4 bases and V by 5 bases; bases with no gene match: 10. CDR3 residues: CASSQRGSNPETQYF. Written as DNA, the CDR3 is TGTGCCAGCAGCCAGCGGGGAAGCAATCCAGAGACCCAGTACTTC.

This clonotype showed up just a few times. The chain links TRBV7-8 to TRBJ2-3; 9 nucleotides line up with TRBD1. Germline CDR1 SGHVS, CDR2 FQNEAQ. The ends lost 6 bases at V and 5 bases at J; junction bases unmatched: 6. CDR3 length equals 14 residues. The CDR3 DNA is TGTGCCAGCAGATTGACAGGGGGGCAAGATACGCAGTATTTT. It is translated as CASRLTGGQDTQYF.

V usage is TRBV7-9 and J usage is TRBJ1-1, with D unresolved. CDR1 is SEHNR, CDR2 FQNEAQ, per germline (reference sequence). The V end lost 1 base, the J end lost 1 base, and 7 bases lay between the germline ends. CDR3 length: 14 residues. Here the CDR3 DNA reads TGTGCCAGCAGCTTAGAGACGGAGAACACTGAAGCTTTCTTT. The encoded protein is CASSLETENTEAFF.

The sample holds one count of this clonotype. The junction differs from germline at one of its ends, possibly a read error. The chain joins TRBV12-3 or TRBV12-4 to TRBJ2-5; TRBD2 might be the D (6 bases). The CDR3 has 13 amino acids. CDR3: CVSSSAGRKTQYF. The CDR3 DNA reads as TGTGTCAGCAGTTCGGCGGGGCGGAAGACCCAGTACTTC.

This clonotype was counted many times. The chain couples TRBV11-3 to TRBJ1-1; D uncertain. Trimming cost V 3 bases and J 4 bases, with 9 bases left between them. The CDR3 is made up of 13 amino acids. The germline V gene encodes CDR1 SGHNT and CDR2 YENEEA. The CDR3 reads CASSFSRFTEAFF. Here the CDR3 DNA reads TGTGCCAGCAGCTTTAGTCGCTTCACTGAAGCTTTCTTT.

The chain joins TRBV4-1 to TRBJ2-1, with 11 bases that match TRBD2. CDR1 and CDR2 (germline): MGHRA, YSYEKL. J was trimmed by 4 bases and V by 3 bases; bases with no gene match: 2. This CDR3 contains 15 residues. Here the CDR3 DNA reads TGCGCCAGCAGCCATAGCGGGGGGGCATACAATGAGCAGTTCTTC. Protein: CASSHSGGAYNEQFF.

This clonotype was seen a handful of times. The V call is TRBV12-3 or TRBV12-4, the J call TRBJ1-2; TRBD1 matches at 10 bases. V trimming: 1 base; J trimming: 4 bases; junction bases outside the gene matches: 6. There are 16 residues in the CDR3. Written as DNA, the CDR3 is TGTGCCAGCAGTTTAGGCATGACAGGGGGCGGCTATGGCTACACCTTC. It translates to CASSLGMTGGGYGYTF.

This clonotype was counted a few times. V gene TRBV24-1 combines with J gene TRBJ2-7; 8 nucleotides line up with TRBD1. The trim removed 1 base at V and 7 bases at J, leaving 14 bases unmatched. This CDR3 is 17 amino acids long. Germline-derived CDR1 and CDR2 are KGHDR and SFDVKD. In DNA form, the CDR3 reads TGTGCCACCAGTGATTTACCCCGACAGGGGAGGTTATGGGAGCAGTACTTC. Translation: CATSDLPRQGRLWEQYF.

In this sample, this clonotype turned up many times. The rearrangement links TRBV5-1 to TRBJ2-1, with 9 bases aligning to TRBD2. V trimming: 0 bases; J trimming: 8 bases; junction bases outside the gene matches: 9. Germline V lookup: CDR1 SGHRS, CDR2 YFSETQ. The CDR3 sequence is 16 residues long. CDR3: CASSLETGGGADEQFF. CDR3 coding DNA: TGCGCCAGCAGCTTGGAAACGGGCGGGGGGGCGGATGAGCAGTTCTTC. Based on the CDR3 plus reference TRBV5-1 and TRBJ2-1, the full variable domain is KAGVTQTPRYLIKTRGQQVTLSCSPISGHRSVSWYQQTPGQGLQFLFEYFSETQRNKGNFPGRFSGRQFSNSRSEMNVSTLELGDSALYLCASSLETGGGADEQFFGPGTRLTVL.

By share, this clonotype ranks as medium-sized. V and J are TRBV4-3 and TRBJ2-7; no clear D. Trimming removed 0 bases at V and 1 base at J, with 10 bases between. This CDR3 comprises 15 residues. Looked up from germline, CDR1 is LGHNA and CDR2 is YSLEER. The CDR3 protein is CASSQDHVPSYEQYF. The CDR3 DNA sequence: TGCGCCAGCAGCCAAGATCACGTCCCGTCCTACGAGCAGTACTTC.

V gene TRBV4-2 combines with J gene TRBJ2-2; either TRBD1 or TRBD2 may fit D (5 bases each). CDR3 length: 14 residues. V shed 4 bases and J shed 8 bases, with 14 bases lying between them. Germline values: CDR1 LGHNA, CDR2 YNFKEQ. CDR3 region: CASSLVGTSGELFF. The DNA of the CDR3 is TGTGCCAGCAGCCTAGTCGGGACGTCGGGGGAGCTGTTTTTT.

This clonotype was found a few times. The chain carries TRBV20-1 and TRBJ2-1; a weak D match, TRBD2 (6 bases). The CDR3 has 16 amino acids. Germline-derived CDR1 and CDR2 are DFQATT and SNEGSKA (reference sequence). Trimming stripped 1 base from V and 5 bases from J, with 18 bases between. The CDR3 DNA sequence: TGCAGTGCTAGAGGAGGAGCGGAGCGGACTAACAATGAGCAGTTCTTC. Its translation: CSARGGAERTNNEQFF.

Comments on this clonotype: This may be a read error, as it is one base from a much larger clone. The rearrangement links TRBV20-1 to TRBJ1-2; TRBD1 matches at 8 bases. This CDR3 is 12 amino acids long. Germline values: CDR1 DFQATT, CDR2 SNEGSKA (reference sequence). The CDR3: CSASGTGFGCTF. The CDR3 DNA is TGCAGTGCCTCCGGGACAGGATTTGGCTGCACCTTC.

There are a few counts of this clonotype. CDR3 DNA: TGTGCCAGCAGAGACAGGCTGGGGATTAGAGCTTTCTTT. It translates to CASRDRLGIRAFF. The chain carries TRBV6-5 and TRBJ1-1; maybe TRBD1 (6 bases). The CDR3 loop spans 13 amino acids. Per germline, CDR1 MNHEY and CDR2 SVGAGI. The V and J ends lost 6 bases and 10 bases respectively, with 18 bases between them.